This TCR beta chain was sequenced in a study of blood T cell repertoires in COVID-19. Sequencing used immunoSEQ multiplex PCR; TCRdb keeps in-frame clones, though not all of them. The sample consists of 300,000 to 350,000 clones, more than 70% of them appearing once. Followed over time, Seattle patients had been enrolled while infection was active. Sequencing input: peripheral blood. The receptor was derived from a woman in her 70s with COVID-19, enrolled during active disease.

CDR3 in DNA: TGTGCCAGCAGCTTAGGGTCCAGGGGCAATGGGCAGCCCCAGCATTTT. This encodes CASSLGSRGNGQPQHF. The chain is built from TRBV7-9 and TRBJ1-5; perhaps TRBD1 as D (6 bases). The germline V gene has CDR1 SEHNR and CDR2 FQNEAQ (reference sequence). The V gene lost 1 base and the J gene lost 7 bases, with 17 bases spanning the gap. The CDR3 consists of 16 residues.